A single sample is the source of the 5 T cell receptor beta chains below, sequenced in a study of cytomegalovirus exposure and HLA in healthy donors. Vbeta (60) and Jbeta (13) primers were used in the PCR. Measured with immunoSEQ multiplex PCR; TCRdb has only the in-frame clones, and not every one. The sample carries around 130,000 clones, 65% to 90% recorded once. The source material was PBMCs. These receptors came from a woman younger than 30 in good health and CMV-seropositive.

This chain links TRBV18 with TRBJ2-3; D uncertain. The CDR3 is 15 amino acids. V was trimmed by 2 bases and J by 3 bases, leaving 12 bases between them. Looked up from germline, CDR1 is KGHSH and CDR2 is LQKENI. The CDR3 DNA follows: TGTGCCAGCTCACCAGGGTATGGGCATACAGATACGCAGTATTTT. The encoded protein is CASSPGYGHTDTQYF.

The rearrangement links TRBV2 to TRBJ1-3; D is undetermined. V dropped 3 bases and J dropped 1 base, with 7 bases sitting between them. Looked up from germline, CDR1 is SNHLY and CDR2 is FYNNEI. CDR3 size: 14 residues. The CDR3 region is CASSEQISGNTIYF. The CDR3 nucleotides read TGTGCCAGCAGTGAGCAGATTTCTGGAAACACCATATATTTT.

V usage is TRBV9 and J usage is TRBJ1-2; D is uncertain. V gave up 4 bases and J gave up 3 bases, with 10 bases separating them. The CDR3 has 13 residues. Germline V CDR1 and CDR2: SGDLS, YYNGEE. The CDR3 region is CASSPQMHYGYTF. In DNA, the CDR3 is TGTGCCAGCAGCCCGCAGATGCACTATGGCTACACCTTC.

The rearrangement uses TRBV6-5 and TRBJ2-3; 13 bases fit TRBD2. The V segment lost 0 bases and the J segment 5 bases; nucleotides outside the gene matches: 2. The germline V gene encodes CDR1 MNHEY and CDR2 SVGAGI. The CDR3 sequence is 16 residues long. Here the CDR3 reads CASSYSGTSGVDTQYF. The CDR3 DNA sequence: TGTGCCAGCAGTTACTCCGGGACTAGCGGGGTAGATACGCAGTATTTT.

In this sample, this clone turned up a few times. The gene calls are TRBV5-1 and TRBJ2-1; the match to TRBD1 covers 8 bases. V was clipped by 1 base and J by 8 bases; unmatched bases: 2. The CDR3 length is 13 residues. The germline CDR1 and CDR2 sequences are SGHRS and YFSETQ. CDR3 protein: CASSLPQGDEQFF. As DNA, the CDR3 is TGCGCCAGCAGCTTGCCACAGGGGGATGAGCAGTTCTTC.